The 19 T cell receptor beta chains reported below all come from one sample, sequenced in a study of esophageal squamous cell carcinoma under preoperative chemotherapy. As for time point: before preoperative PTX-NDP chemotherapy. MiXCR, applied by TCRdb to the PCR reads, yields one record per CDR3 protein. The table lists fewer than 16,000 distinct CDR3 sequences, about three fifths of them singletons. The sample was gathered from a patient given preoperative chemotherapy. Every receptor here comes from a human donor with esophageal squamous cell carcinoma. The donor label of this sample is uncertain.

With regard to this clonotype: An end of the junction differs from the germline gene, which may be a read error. As DNA, the CDR3 is TGTGCCACGGGTGTGAGAGGCAAAGACATGCAGTACTTC. Its protein product is CATGVRGKDMQYF. The chain uses TRBV6-4 and TRBJ2-4; D not certain. Germline V gene lookup returns CDR1 MRHNA and CDR2 SNTAGT. The CDR3 consists of 13 residues.

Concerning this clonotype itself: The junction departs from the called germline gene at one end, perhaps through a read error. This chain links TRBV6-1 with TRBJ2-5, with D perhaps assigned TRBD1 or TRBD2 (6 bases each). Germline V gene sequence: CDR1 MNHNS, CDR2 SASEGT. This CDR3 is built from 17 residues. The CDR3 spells CASSEGMGGRGQDTQYF. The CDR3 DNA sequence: TGTGCCAGCAGTGAGGGGATGGGGGGCCGGGGCCAAGATACCCAGTACTTT.

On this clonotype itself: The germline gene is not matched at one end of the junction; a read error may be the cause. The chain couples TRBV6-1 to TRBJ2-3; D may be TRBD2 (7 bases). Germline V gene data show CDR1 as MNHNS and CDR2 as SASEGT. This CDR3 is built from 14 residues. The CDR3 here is CAGGGAGETETQYF. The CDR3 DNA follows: TGTGCGGGTGGGGGGGCAGGTGAGACAGAGACGCAGTATTTT.

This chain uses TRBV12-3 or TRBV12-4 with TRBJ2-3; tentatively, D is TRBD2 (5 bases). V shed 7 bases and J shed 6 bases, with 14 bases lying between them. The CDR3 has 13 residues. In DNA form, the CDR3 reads TGTGCCAGCAAAGACTATGTGGGGGATACGCAGTATTTT. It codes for CASKDYVGDTQYF.

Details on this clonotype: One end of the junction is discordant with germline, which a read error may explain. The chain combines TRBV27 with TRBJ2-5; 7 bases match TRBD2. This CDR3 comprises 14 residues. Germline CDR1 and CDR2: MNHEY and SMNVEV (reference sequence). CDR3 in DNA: TGTGCGGGCAGCGGAGGGAGGGATCGAGAGACCCAGTATTTC. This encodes CAGSGGRDRETQYF.

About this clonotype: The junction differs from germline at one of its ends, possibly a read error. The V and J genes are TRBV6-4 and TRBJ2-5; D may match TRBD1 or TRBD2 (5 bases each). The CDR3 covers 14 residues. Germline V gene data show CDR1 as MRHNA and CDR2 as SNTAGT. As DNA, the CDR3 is TGTGCGGGCAGTGGGGCGGGTGACCCAGATACGCAGTATTTC. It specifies CAGSGAGDPDTQYF.

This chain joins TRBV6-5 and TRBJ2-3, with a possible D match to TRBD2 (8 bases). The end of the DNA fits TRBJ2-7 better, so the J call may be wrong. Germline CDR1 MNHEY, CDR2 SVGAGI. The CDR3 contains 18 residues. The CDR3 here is CASSSAGGGGGVTDTQYF. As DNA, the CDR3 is TGTGCCAGCAGTTCCGCGGGAGGAGGGGGCGGTGTCACAGATACGCAGTACTTC.

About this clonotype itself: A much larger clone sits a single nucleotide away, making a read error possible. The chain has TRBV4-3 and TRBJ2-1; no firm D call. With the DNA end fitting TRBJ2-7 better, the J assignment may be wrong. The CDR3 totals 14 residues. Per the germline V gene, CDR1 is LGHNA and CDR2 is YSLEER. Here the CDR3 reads CASSRNPGGREQYF. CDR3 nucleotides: TGCGCCAGCAGCCGAAATCCAGGCGGTCGAGAGCAGTACTTC.

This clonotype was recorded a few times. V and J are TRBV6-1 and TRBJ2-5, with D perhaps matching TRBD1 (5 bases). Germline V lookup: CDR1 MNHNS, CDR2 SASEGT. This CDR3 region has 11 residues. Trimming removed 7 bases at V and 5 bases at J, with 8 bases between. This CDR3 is CASTPGETQYF. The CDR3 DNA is TGTGCCAGCACCCCAGGGGAGACCCAGTACTTC.

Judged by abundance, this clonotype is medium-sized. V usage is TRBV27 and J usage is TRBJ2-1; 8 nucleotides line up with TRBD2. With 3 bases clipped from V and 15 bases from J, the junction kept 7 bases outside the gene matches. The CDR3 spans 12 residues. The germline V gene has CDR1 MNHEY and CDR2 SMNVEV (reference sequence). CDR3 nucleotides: TGTGCCAGCAGTTTTAGGAGGACTAGCATGTTCTTC. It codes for CASSFRRTSMFF.

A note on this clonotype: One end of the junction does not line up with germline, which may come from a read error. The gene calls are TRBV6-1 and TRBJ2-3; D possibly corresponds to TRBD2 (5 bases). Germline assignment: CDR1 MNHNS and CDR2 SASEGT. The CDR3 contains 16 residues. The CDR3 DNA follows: TGTGCCAGCAGTCGGCACGAGGGCGGCGGGCCAGAGACGCAGTATTTT. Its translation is CASSRHEGGGPETQYF.

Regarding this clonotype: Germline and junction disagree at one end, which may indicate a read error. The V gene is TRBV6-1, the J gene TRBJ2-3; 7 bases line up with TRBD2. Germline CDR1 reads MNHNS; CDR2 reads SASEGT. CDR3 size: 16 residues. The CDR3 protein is CASREGGEGPTDTQYF. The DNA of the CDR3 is TGTGCCAGCAGGGAAGGTGGGGAGGGTCCCACAGATACGCAGTATTTC.

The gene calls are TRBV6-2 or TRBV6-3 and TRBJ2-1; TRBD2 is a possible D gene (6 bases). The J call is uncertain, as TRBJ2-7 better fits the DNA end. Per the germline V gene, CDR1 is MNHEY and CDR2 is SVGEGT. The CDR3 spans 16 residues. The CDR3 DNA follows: TGTGCCAGCAGTTACGAACCGGGAGTAGCCTACAATGAGCAGTACTTC. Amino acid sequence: CASSYEPGVAYNEQYF.

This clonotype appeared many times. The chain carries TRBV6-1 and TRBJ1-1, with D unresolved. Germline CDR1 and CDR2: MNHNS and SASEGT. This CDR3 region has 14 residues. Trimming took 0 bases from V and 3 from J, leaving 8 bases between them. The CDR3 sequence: CASSEAYRHTEAFF. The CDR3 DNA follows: TGTGCCAGCAGTGAAGCGTATCGGCACACTGAAGCTTTCTTT.

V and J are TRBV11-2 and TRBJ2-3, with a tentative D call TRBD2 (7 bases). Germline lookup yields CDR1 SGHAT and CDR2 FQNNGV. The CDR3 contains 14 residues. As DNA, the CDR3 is TGTGCGGGCCGCGTGGGGGGGGGGCAGGGGACGCAGTATTTT. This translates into CAGRVGGGQGTQYF.

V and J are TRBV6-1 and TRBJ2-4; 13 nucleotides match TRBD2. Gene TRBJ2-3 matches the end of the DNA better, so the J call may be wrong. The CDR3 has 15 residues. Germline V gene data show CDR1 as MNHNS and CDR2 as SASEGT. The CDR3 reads CASLKLAGGRDMQYF. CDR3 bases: TGTGCCAGTCTAAAACTAGCGGGGGGGAGGGACATGCAGTATTTT.

The CDR3 sequence: CASSSGLAGVSYIYEQFF. The CDR3, as DNA: TGTGCCAGCAGTTCTGGACTAGCGGGAGTCTCTTACATCTATGAGCAGTTCTTC. The rearrangement uses TRBV6-5 and TRBJ2-1; 13 bases line up with TRBD2. The trim removed 4 bases at V and 8 bases at J, leaving 14 bases unmatched. The CDR3 length is 18 residues. Germline assignment: CDR1 MNHEY and CDR2 SVGAGI.

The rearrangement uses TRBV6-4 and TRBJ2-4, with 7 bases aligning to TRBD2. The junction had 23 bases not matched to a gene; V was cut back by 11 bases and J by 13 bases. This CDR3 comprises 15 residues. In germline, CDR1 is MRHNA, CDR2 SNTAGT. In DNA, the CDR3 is TGTGCCCGCGGTCTGGGGGGGGGAGCCGAAAATATGCAGTACTTC. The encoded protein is CARGLGGGAENMQYF.

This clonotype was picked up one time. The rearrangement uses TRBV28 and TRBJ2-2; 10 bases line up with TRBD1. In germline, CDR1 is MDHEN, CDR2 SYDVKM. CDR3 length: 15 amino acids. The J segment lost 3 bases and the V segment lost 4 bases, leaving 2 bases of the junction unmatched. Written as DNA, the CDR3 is TGTGCCAGCAGTTCCGGGACAGGGGACACCGGGGAGCTGTTTTTT. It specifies CASSSGTGDTGELFF.